Following are 17 T cell receptor beta chains from one sample sequenced in a study of vaccination and CD4 T cells after COVID-19. Their specific antigens are unknown. Sequenced with the Oncomine TCR Beta short-read assay was DNA taken from cultured CD4+ T cells. TCRdb reprocessed the PCR reads with MiXCR, giving one entry per CDR3 protein. The data contain about 21,000 distinct CDR3 sequences, about 39% of them singletons. Sample treatment: roughly ten-day PBMC culture with coronavirus spike peptide pools or control peptides (ViraFEST assay). Sequencing used CD4+ T cells from blood, cultured in vitro, obtained before SARS-CoV-2 vaccination. Source of these receptors: a human donor who had recovered from COVID-19.

This sequence joins TRBV28 and TRBJ1-1; the D gene is possibly TRBD1 (5 bases). This CDR3 spans 13 amino acids. V was clipped by 3 bases and J by 4 bases, with 9 bases between them. In germline, CDR1 is MDHEN, CDR2 SYDVKM. CDR3 region: CASSFRERTEAFF. The CDR3 DNA reads TGTGCCAGCAGTTTCAGGGAACGCACTGAAGCTTTCTTT.

This chain links TRBV7-3 with TRBJ2-1, with D possibly TRBD2 on 5 matching bases. The CDR3 totals 13 residues. Germline loops: CDR1 SGHTA, CDR2 FQGTGA. V was pared by 1 base and J by 10 bases, with 11 bases between. The CDR3 coding sequence is TGTGCCAGCAGCTTAAGTAATCGGGGAGAGCAGTTCTTC. It specifies CASSLSNRGEQFF.

The CDR3 here is CSANRAPRLTDTQYF. In DNA form, the CDR3 reads TGCAGTGCTAACCGGGCCCCTCGTTTAACGGATACGCAGTATTTT. The V call is TRBV20-1, the J call TRBJ2-3; D remains ambiguous. Trimming took off 4 bases at V and 6 bases at J, with 20 bases between the two ends. The CDR3 sequence is 15 residues long. Looked up from germline, CDR1 is DFQATT and CDR2 is SNEGSKA (reference sequence).

The DNA of the CDR3 is TGTGCCAGTAGTTTGGGACAGACCAGCTCTGGGGCCAACGTCCTGACTTTC. Its translation is CASSLGQTSSGANVLTF. The chain uses TRBV19 and TRBJ2-6; 7 bases are a match to TRBD1. The germline gives CDR1 LNHDA, CDR2 SQIVND (reference sequence). CDR3 length: 17 residues. Trimming cost V 5 bases and J 0 bases; bases outside gene matches: 7.

This clonotype was detected a few times. The V call is TRBV20-1, the J call TRBJ1-1; a weak D match, TRBD1 (6 bases). Trimming took off 0 bases at V and 0 bases at J, with 11 bases between the two ends. The CDR3 is 15 amino acids. Germline V lookup: CDR1 DFQATT, CDR2 SNEGSKA (reference sequence). The CDR3 is CSARDPRGVNTEAFF. The CDR3 nucleotides read TGCAGTGCTAGAGACCCCAGGGGTGTGAACACTGAAGCTTTCTTT.

On this clonotype: The missing conserved phenylalanine or tryptophan at the end of this CDR3 makes a read error likely. The V gene is TRBV6-1, the J gene TRBJ1-1; possibly TRBD1 for D (5 bases). V shed 4 bases and J shed 6 bases, with 15 bases lying between them. The CDR3 loop spans 14 amino acids. CDR1 is MNHNS and CDR2 is SASEGT in the germline V gene. For the CDR3, the DNA is TGTGCCAGCAGTGTATGGGACCGCAAGTCTGAAGCTTTCTTA. Amino acids: CASSVWDRKSEAFL.

The rearrangement uses TRBV2 and TRBJ2-3; D is tentatively TRBD1 or TRBD2 (5 bases each). The CDR3 consists of 14 residues. V lost 6 bases and J lost 0, with 10 bases in between. Germline V CDR1 and CDR2: SNHLY, FYNNEI. CDR3 sequence reads: CASRRGASTDTQYF. In DNA, the CDR3 is TGTGCCAGCAGGAGGGGCGCTAGCACAGATACGCAGTATTTT.

The chain couples TRBV28 to TRBJ2-5; TRBD1 agrees at 9 bases. Germline-derived CDR1 and CDR2 are MDHEN and SYDVKM. V gave up 5 bases and J gave up 4 bases; unmatched junction bases: 5. The CDR3 is 14 amino acids. The CDR3 reads CASSLWDRAETQYF. CDR3 DNA: TGTGCCAGCAGTCTGTGGGACAGGGCAGAGACCCAGTACTTC.

V usage is TRBV10-3 and J usage is TRBJ2-7, with unresolved D. V was pared by 2 bases and J by 4 bases, with 3 bases between. CDR3 length: 11 residues. The germline CDR1 and CDR2 sequences are ENHRY and SYGVKD. The CDR3 protein is CAISEGYEQYF. The DNA for the CDR3 is TGTGCCATCAGTGAGGGGTACGAGCAGTACTTC.

V and J are TRBV12-3 or TRBV12-4 and TRBJ1-5; maybe TRBD1 (5 bases). The CDR3 is 13 amino acids. The V end was cut by 5 bases, the J end by 9 bases, with 14 bases between. The CDR3 loop is CASSPEGVGPQHF. CDR3 DNA: TGTGCCAGCAGTCCGGAAGGGGTAGGGCCCCAGCATTTT.

The J gene is TRBJ1-1, the V gene TRBV27; no reliable D call. V lost 2 bases and J 1 base, leaving 8 bases between the germline ends. CDR3 length: 14 amino acids. The germline gives CDR1 MNHEY, CDR2 SMNVEV (reference sequence). CDR3 in amino acids: CASSLREKNTEAFF. The CDR3 DNA sequence: TGTGCCAGCAGTTTACGGGAGAAGAACACTGAAGCTTTCTTT.

Only a few counts were recorded for this clonotype. This chain joins TRBV6-1 and TRBJ2-7; no definite D call. V lost 3 bases and J 3 bases, leaving 3 bases between the germline ends. This CDR3 has 11 amino acids. Germline CDR1 MNHNS, CDR2 SASEGT. The CDR3 region is CASSDSYEQYF. CDR3 in DNA: TGTGCCAGCAGTGACAGCTACGAGCAGTACTTC.

Written as DNA, the CDR3 is TGTGCCAGCAGTTACTCGAGATTTTGGGACGGGGAATCCTACGAGCAGTACTTC. Translation: CASSYSRFWDGESYEQYF. The chain joins TRBV6-5 to TRBJ2-7, with D perhaps TRBD1 or TRBD2 (5 bases each). Germline values: CDR1 MNHEY, CDR2 SVGAGI. The CDR3 runs 18 residues. V lost 0 bases, J lost 1 base, and 19 bases lay in between.

The rearrangement links TRBV20-1 to TRBJ1-1; 8 positions match TRBD1. After removal of 3 bases from V and 3 bases from J, the junction contained 3 bases not matched to a gene. The CDR3 contains 13 residues. Germline values: CDR1 DFQATT, CDR2 SNEGSKA (reference sequence). In DNA, the CDR3 is TGCAGTGCTAGCAGGGGGCCGGACACTGAAGCTTTCTTT. This gives the protein CSASRGPDTEAFF.

The chain is built from TRBV19 and TRBJ2-7; D not certain. Trimming pared 5 bases from V and 2 bases from J, leaving 16 bases between. This CDR3 contains 15 residues. Germline V gives CDR1 LNHDA, CDR2 SQIVND (reference sequence). The CDR3 nucleotides read TGTGCCAGTAGTCAGGACCGAACCTCGGCCTACGAGCAGTACTTC. The encoded protein is CASSQDRTSAYEQYF.

V and J are TRBV28 and TRBJ2-5, with 12 bases that match TRBD2. CDR3 length equals 17 residues. Germline loops: CDR1 MDHEN, CDR2 SYDVKM. Trimming removed 5 bases from V and 5 bases from J; junction bases left unmatched: 12. The CDR3 is CASSPLTSGSLLETQYF. The CDR3 DNA follows: TGTGCCAGCAGTCCTTTGACTAGCGGGAGTTTATTGGAGACCCAGTACTTC.

The V and J genes are TRBV9 and TRBJ1-6, with TRBD1 as a possible D gene (5 bases). Trimming took off 3 bases at V and 10 bases at J, with 8 bases between the two ends. The CDR3 is 12 residues long. Germline V gives CDR1 SGDLS, CDR2 YYNGEE. CDR3 protein: CASSGGNSPLHF. CDR3 DNA: TGTGCCAGCAGCGGGGGGAACTCACCCCTCCACTTT.